The 15 T cell receptor beta chains in this list originate from one sample, sequenced in a study of blood T cell repertoires in COVID-19. TCRdb's table, derived via immunoSEQ multiplex PCR, lists solely in-frame clones and lacks some. The repertoire includes a few hundred thousand clones, 70% to 85% of them detected once, and under 2.5% sits in the top ten. The sequencing sample was made of peripheral blood. The receptors stem from a man in his forties who had recovered from COVID-19.

The chain employs TRBV30 and TRBJ1-2, with unresolved D. This CDR3 has 15 amino acids. V was cut by 5 bases and J by 1 base, with 17 bases left in between. The germline CDR1 and CDR2 sequences are GTSNPN and SVGIG (reference sequence). The DNA for the CDR3 is TGTGCCTGGTCTAGACGCGTGTTAGATAACTATGGCTACACCTTC. It yields the protein CAWSRRVLDNYGYTF.

This clone was seen a handful of times. This rearrangement joins TRBV7-9 to TRBJ1-2, with D unclear. Trimming left V 2 bases short and J 4 bases short, with 8 bases between. This CDR3 spans 13 amino acids. Germline-derived CDR1 and CDR2 are SEHNR and FQNEAQ (reference sequence). The CDR3 loop reads CASSLPSGYGYTF. CDR3 bases: TGTGCCAGCAGCTTACCATCGGGCTATGGCTACACCTTC.

This clone has only one observation. The chain carries TRBV4-1 and TRBJ1-2; D is ambiguous. The CDR3 has 15 residues. CDR1 MGHRA and CDR2 YSYEKL come from the germline V gene. Trimming left V 3 bases short and J 7 bases short, with 18 bases between. Here the CDR3 DNA reads TGCGCCAGCAGCCATCCATCGGAGGTTTACTTTGGCTACACCTTC. It codes for CASSHPSEVYFGYTF.

This chain connects TRBV29-1 to TRBJ2-7; D is possibly TRBD1 (6 bases). V was clipped by 7 bases and J by 3 bases, with 16 bases between them. The CDR3 runs to 13 residues. The germline CDR1 and CDR2 sequences are SQVTM and ANQGSEA. The CDR3, as DNA: TGCAGCGCCCGGAACAGGGTCGGCTACGAGCAGTACTTC. Its protein is CSARNRVGYEQYF.

The rearrangement uses TRBV5-1 and TRBJ1-2; 7 positions match TRBD1. Germline V gives CDR1 SGHRS, CDR2 YFSETQ. The CDR3 extends over 13 amino acids. With 2 bases clipped from V and 5 bases from J, the junction kept 3 bases outside the gene matches. The CDR3 DNA reads as TGCGCCAGCAGCTTATCACAGGGGTATGGCTACACCTTC. Its translation is CASSLSQGYGYTF.

The chain recombines TRBV4-1 with TRBJ2-1, with D perhaps TRBD2 (6 bases). The CDR3 is 13 amino acids. Trimming took off 2 bases at V and 8 bases at J, with 10 bases between the two ends. Germline assignment: CDR1 MGHRA and CDR2 YSYEKL. CDR3 nucleotides: TGCGCCAGCAGCCAACCGTGGGGGGATGAGCAGTTCTTC. This translates into CASSQPWGDEQFF.

The J gene is TRBJ1-6, the V gene TRBV2; D is perhaps TRBD1 (6 bases). V dropped 3 bases and J dropped 7 bases, with 13 bases sitting between them. The germline CDR1 and CDR2 sequences are SNHLY and FYNNEI. The CDR3 has 15 amino acids. For the CDR3, the DNA is TGTGCCAGCAGTGATTTGGGCCAGGGGAATTCACCCCTCCACTTT. This sequence encodes CASSDLGQGNSPLHF.

This clone has just one count. The chain combines TRBV11-2 with TRBJ2-1; D possibly corresponds to TRBD2 (5 bases). V shed 3 bases and J shed 2 bases, with 11 bases lying between them. CDR1 SGHAT and CDR2 FQNNGV come from the germline V gene. This CDR3 spans 15 amino acids. CDR3 in amino acids: CASSFGDTAYNEQFF. CDR3 DNA sequence: TGTGCCAGCAGCTTCGGGGATACGGCCTACAATGAGCAGTTCTTC.

This chain connects TRBV29-1 to TRBJ2-3, with D possibly matching TRBD2 (6 bases). The V and J ends lost 3 bases and 4 bases respectively, with 11 bases between them. This CDR3 has 13 residues. Germline loops: CDR1 SQVTM, CDR2 ANQGSEA. CDR3 protein: CSVEEGTSDTQYF. The CDR3 DNA reads as TGCAGCGTTGAGGAGGGCACTTCAGATACGCAGTATTTT.

This chain joins TRBV7-2 and TRBJ2-1; 12 nucleotides align to TRBD2. The J segment lost 5 bases and the V segment lost 1 base, leaving 3 bases of the junction unmatched. There are 16 residues in the CDR3. The germline V gene has CDR1 SGHTA and CDR2 FQGNSA. CDR3: CASSLVGTSGHNEQFF. The CDR3 DNA follows: TGTGCCAGCAGCTTAGTAGGGACTAGCGGGCACAATGAGCAGTTCTTC. The full variable domain, in which reference TRBV7-2 and TRBJ2-1 provide the parts outside the CDR3, is GAGVSQSPSNKVTEKGKDVELRCDPISGHTALYWYRQSLGQGLEFLIYFQGNSAPDKSGLPSDRFSAERTGGSVSTLTIQRTQQEDSAVYLCASSLVGTSGHNEQFFGPGTRLTVL.

The genes are TRBV6-5 and TRBJ1-1; D is possibly TRBD1 (6 bases). Germline V gene lookup returns CDR1 MNHEY and CDR2 SVGAGI. The CDR3 has 14 residues. Between the trimmed V and J ends, which lost 4 bases and 1 base, there was a span of 10 bases. The CDR3 DNA follows: TGTGCCAGCAGTTCCAGGGGAGCGAACACTGAAGCTTTCTTT. Translating it yields CASSSRGANTEAFF.

J is TRBJ2-3 and V is TRBV7-2; the match to TRBD1 covers 9 bases. The length of the CDR3 is 17 residues. Germline trimming cut 5 bases from V and 4 bases from J; bases unmatched to any gene: 13. Germline CDR1 is SGHTA and CDR2 is FQGNSA. This CDR3 is CASSPRDREGGADTQYF. DNA for the CDR3: TGTGCCAGCAGCCCCCGGGACAGGGAGGGTGGGGCAGATACGCAGTATTTT.

In its sample, this clone was seen a few times. The chain employs TRBV6-4 and TRBJ2-3; no firm D call. Deletions cut 3 bases from V and 5 bases from J, with 18 bases between. CDR1 and CDR2 from the germline V gene are MRHNA and SNTAGT. The CDR3 contains 16 residues. The CDR3: CASSDLGAGSGDTQYF. CDR3 DNA sequence: TGTGCCAGCAGTGATCTCGGCGCAGGCAGTGGAGATACGCAGTATTTT.

This clone was seen only a few times. The chain combines TRBV3-1 (or the pseudogene TRBV3-2) with TRBJ1-1; TRBD1 might be the D (6 bases). The ends were cut back, 0 bases at V and 5 bases at J, with 10 bases in the middle. The germline V gene has CDR1 LGHDT and CDR2 YNNKEL (reference sequence). The CDR3 covers 14 residues. CDR3: CASSQEQGGTEAFF. CDR3 bases: TGTGCCAGCAGCCAAGAACAGGGTGGGACTGAAGCTTTCTTT.

In this sample, this clone turned up once. This chain connects TRBV19 to TRBJ2-4; a possible D gene is TRBD2 (5 bases). Germline V gene sequence: CDR1 LNHDA, CDR2 SQIVND (reference sequence). With 8 bases removed from V and 8 bases from J, the gap between germline ends came to 10 bases. The CDR3 is 11 amino acids. Here the CDR3 DNA reads TGTGCCAGTCGAGGGTATGACATTCAGTACTTC. Protein product: CASRGYDIQYF.